This T cell receptor beta chain was sequenced during a study of blood T cell repertoires in COVID-19. Study at large: The United States, Italy and Spain provided the acute and convalescent COVID-19 samples. Sources were T cells, B-cell-depleted T cells, or PBMCs; the material itself was cDNA or gDNA.

This CDR3 region has 17 residues. Trimming left V 2 bases short and J 4 bases short, with 20 bases between. The V gene's germline CDR1 is MGHRA and CDR2 YSYEKL. One Seattle source followed patients from active infection through their disease course. In the authors' methods: It was from reference gene primer amplification that nucleated cell counts were estimated. Profiled with immunoSEQ multiplex PCR; TCRdb holds only in-frame clones, not every one. The DNA gave D and trimming, while V, J and clone size come from that table. The repertoire includes 150,000 to 200,000 clones, approximately 81% of them detected once, and about 14% sits in the top ten.

The chain uses TRBV4-1 and TRBJ1-1; weak D call: TRBD1 (5 bases). The receptor comes from a woman aged 70 to 79 with COVID-19, enrolled during active disease. Sequenced sample: peripheral blood. CDR3 in amino acids: CASSQTVTVGGGTEAFF. The CDR3 DNA reads as TGCGCCAGCAGCCAAACTGTTACAGTTGGGGGGGGCACTGAAGCTTTCTTT.